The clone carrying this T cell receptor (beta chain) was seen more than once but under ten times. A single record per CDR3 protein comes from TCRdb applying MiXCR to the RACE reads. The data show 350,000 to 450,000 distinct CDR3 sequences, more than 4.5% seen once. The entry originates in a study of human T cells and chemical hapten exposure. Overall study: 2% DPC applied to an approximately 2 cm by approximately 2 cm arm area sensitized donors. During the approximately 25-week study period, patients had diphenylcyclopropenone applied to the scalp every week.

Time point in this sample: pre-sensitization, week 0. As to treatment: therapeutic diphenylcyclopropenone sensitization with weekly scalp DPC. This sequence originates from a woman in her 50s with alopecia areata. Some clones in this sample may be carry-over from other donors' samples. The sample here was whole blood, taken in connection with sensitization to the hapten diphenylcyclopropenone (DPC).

The CDR3 coding sequence is TGTGCCAGCAGCGGACTAGCGGGAGCGGGGACCCAGTACTTC. Translated: CASSGLAGAGTQYF. This chain uses TRBV12-3 or TRBV12-4 with TRBJ2-5; TRBD2 aligns across 13 bases. V lost 6 bases, J lost 7 bases, and 5 bases stayed unmatched. The CDR3 totals 14 residues.